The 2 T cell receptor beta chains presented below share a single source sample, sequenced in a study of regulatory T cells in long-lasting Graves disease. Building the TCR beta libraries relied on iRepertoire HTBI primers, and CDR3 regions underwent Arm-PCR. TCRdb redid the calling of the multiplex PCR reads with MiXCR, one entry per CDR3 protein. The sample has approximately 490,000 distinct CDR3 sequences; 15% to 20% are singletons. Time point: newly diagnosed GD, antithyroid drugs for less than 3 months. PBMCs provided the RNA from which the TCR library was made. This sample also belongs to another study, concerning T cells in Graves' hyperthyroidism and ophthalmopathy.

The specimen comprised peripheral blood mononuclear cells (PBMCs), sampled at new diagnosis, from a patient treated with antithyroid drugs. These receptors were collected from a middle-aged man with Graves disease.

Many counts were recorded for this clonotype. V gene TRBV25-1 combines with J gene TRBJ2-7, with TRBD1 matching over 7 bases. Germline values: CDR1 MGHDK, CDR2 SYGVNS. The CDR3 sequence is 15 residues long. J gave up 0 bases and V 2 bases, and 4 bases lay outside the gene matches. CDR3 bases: TGTGCCAGCAGTGAAGGGACAGTGGGCTCCTACGAGCAGTACTTC. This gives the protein CASSEGTVGSYEQYF.

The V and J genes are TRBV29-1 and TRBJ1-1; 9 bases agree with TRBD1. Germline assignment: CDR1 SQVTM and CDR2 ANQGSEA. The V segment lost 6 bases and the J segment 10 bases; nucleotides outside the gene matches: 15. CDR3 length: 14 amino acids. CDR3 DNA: TGCAGCGTCGGCATGCGGGGACAGGGTTTCCCAGCTTTCTTT. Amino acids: CSVGMRGQGFPAFF.